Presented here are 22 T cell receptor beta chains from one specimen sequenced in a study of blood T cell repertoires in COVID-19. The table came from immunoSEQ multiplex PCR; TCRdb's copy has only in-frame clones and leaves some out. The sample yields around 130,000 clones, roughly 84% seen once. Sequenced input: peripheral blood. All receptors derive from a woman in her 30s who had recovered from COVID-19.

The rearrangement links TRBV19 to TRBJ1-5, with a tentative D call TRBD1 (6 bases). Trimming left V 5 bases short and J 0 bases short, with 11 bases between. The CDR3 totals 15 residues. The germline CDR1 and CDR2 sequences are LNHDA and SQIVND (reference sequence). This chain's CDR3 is CASSPTGYSNQPQHF. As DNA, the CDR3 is TGTGCCAGTAGTCCCACAGGGTATAGCAATCAGCCCCAGCATTTT. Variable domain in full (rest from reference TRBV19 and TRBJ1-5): DGGITQSPKYLFRKEGQNVTLSCEQNLNHDAMYWYRQDPGQGLRLIYYSQIVNDFQKGDIAEGYSVSREKKESFPLTVTSAQKNPTAFYLCASSPTGYSNQPQHFGDGTRLSIL.

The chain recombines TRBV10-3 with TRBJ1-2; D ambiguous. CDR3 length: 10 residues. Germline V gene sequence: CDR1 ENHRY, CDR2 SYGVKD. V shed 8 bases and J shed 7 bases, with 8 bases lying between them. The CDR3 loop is CAIEWSGYTF. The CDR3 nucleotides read TGTGCCATCGAGTGGAGTGGCTACACCTTC.

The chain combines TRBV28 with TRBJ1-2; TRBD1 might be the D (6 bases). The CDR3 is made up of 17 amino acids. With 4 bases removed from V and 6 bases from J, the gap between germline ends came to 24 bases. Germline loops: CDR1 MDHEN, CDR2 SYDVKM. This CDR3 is CASSSHDNRVVLNGYTF. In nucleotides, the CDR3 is TGTGCCAGCAGTTCCCACGATAACAGGGTCGTCCTCAATGGCTACACCTTC.

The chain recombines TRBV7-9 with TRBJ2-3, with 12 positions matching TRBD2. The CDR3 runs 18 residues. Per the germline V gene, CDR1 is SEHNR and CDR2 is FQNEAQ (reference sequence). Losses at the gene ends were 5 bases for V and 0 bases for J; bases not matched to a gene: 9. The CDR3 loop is CASSGELAGGTSTDTQYF. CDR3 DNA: TGTGCCAGCAGCGGAGAACTAGCGGGAGGTACAAGCACAGATACGCAGTATTTT.

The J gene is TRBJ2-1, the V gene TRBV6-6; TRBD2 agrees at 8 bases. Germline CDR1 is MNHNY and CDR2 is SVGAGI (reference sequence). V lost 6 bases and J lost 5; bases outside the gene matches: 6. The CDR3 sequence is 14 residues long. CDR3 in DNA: TGTGCCAGCAGCCCCGGGACTAGGGACAATGAGCAGTTCTTC. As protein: CASSPGTRDNEQFF.

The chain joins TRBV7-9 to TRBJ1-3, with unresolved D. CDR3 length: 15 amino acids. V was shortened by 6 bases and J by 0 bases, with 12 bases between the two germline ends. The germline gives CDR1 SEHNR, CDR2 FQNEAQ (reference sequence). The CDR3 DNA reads TGTGCCAGCAGACAACTAGGCGACTCTGGAAACACCATATATTTT. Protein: CASRQLGDSGNTIYF.

CDR3 in amino acids: CASSELLSPGQGAANYGYTF. The DNA of the CDR3 is TGTGCCAGCAGTGAACTCCTGAGTCCGGGACAGGGGGCTGCTAACTATGGCTACACCTTC. V gene TRBV2 combines with J gene TRBJ1-2, with 12 bases lining up with TRBD1. The CDR3 has 20 amino acids. CDR1 SNHLY and CDR2 FYNNEI come from the germline V gene. Trimming removed 2 bases from V and 0 bases from J; junction bases left unmatched: 13.

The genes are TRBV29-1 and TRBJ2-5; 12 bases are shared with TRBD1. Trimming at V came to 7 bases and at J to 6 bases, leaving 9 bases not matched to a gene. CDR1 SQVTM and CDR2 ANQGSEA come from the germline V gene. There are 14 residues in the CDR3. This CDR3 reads CSADPGQGAKTQYF. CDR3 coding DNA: TGCAGCGCAGACCCGGGACAGGGGGCGAAGACCCAGTACTTC. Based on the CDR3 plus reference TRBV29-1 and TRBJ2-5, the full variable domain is SAVISQKPSRDICQRGTSLTIQCQVDSQVTMMFWYRQQPGQSLTLIATANQGSEATYESGFVIDKFPISRPNLTFSTLTVSNMSPEDSSIYLCSADPGQGAKTQYFGPGTRLLVL.

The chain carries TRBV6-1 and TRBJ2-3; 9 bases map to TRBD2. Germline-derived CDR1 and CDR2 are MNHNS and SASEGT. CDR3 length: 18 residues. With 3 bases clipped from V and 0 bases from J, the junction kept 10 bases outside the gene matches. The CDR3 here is CASSDRAGGSSSTDTQYF. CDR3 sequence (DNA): TGTGCCAGCAGTGATAGAGCGGGAGGATCCTCTAGCACAGATACGCAGTATTTT.

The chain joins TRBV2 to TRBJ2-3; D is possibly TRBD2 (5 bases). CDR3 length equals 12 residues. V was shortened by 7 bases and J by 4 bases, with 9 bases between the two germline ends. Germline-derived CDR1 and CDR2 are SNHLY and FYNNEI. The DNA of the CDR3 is TGTGCCAGCAAGCTAGCCGCAGATACGCAGTATTTT. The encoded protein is CASKLAADTQYF.

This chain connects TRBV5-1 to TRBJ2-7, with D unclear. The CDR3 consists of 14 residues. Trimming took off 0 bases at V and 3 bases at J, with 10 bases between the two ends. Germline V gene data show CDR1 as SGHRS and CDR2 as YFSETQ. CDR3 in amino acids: CASSLGLNLYEQYF. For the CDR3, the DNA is TGCGCCAGCAGCTTGGGGCTCAACCTCTACGAGCAGTACTTC.

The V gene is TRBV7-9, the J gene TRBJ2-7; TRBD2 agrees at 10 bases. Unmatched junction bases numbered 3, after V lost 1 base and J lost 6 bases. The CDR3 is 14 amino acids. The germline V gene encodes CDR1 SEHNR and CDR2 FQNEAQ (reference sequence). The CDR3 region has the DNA TGTGCCAGCAGCTTAGAAGCTAGCGGGAGCGAGCAGTACTTC. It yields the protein CASSLEASGSEQYF.

The CDR3 reads CASSYSRASASYEQYF. Written as DNA, the CDR3 is TGTGCCAGCAGTTACTCTCGGGCTAGCGCTTCCTACGAGCAGTACTTC. The chain recombines TRBV6-5 with TRBJ2-7; possibly TRBD2 for D (6 bases). V lost 0 bases, J lost 1 base, and 13 bases lay in between. The CDR3 runs 16 residues. Per the germline V gene, CDR1 is MNHEY and CDR2 is SVGAGI.

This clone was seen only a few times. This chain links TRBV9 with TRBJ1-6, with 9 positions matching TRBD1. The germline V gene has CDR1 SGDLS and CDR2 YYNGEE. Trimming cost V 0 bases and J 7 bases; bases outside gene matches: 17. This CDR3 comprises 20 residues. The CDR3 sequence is CASSVEGGTGTFGANSPLHF. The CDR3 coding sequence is TGTGCCAGCAGCGTAGAGGGGGGGACAGGGACCTTTGGTGCCAATTCACCCCTCCACTTT.

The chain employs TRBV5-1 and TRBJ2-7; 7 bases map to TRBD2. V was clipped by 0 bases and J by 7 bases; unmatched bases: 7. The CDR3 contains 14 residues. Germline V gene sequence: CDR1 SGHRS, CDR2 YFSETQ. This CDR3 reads CASSLGASGNEQYF. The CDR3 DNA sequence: TGCGCCAGCAGCTTGGGGGCTAGCGGAAATGAGCAGTACTTC.

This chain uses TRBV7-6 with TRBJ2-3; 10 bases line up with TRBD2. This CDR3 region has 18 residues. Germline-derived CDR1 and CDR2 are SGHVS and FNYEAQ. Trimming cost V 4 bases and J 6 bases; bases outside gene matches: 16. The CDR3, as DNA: TGTGCCAGCAGCTCACCCCGCGGGAGCGGGGGGGCCGTGGATACGCAGTATTTT. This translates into CASSSPRGSGGAVDTQYF.

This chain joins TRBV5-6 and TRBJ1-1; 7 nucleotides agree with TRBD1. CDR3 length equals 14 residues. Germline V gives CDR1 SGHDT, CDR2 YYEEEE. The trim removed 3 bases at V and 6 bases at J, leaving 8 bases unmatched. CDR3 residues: CASSSPGTEPEAFF. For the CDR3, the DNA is TGTGCCAGCAGCTCCCCGGGGACAGAACCTGAAGCTTTCTTT.

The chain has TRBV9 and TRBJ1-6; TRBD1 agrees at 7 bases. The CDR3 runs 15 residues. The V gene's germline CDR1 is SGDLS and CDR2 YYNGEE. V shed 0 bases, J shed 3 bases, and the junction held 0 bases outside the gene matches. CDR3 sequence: CASSVGDSYNSPLHF. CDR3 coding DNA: TGTGCCAGCAGCGTAGGGGACAGCTATAATTCACCCCTCCACTTT.

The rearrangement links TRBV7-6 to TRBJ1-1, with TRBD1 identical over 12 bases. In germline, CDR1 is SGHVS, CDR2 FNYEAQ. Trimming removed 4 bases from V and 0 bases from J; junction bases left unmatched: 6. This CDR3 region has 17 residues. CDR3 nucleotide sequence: TGTGCCAGCAGCTCCGGGACAGGGGGCATTTTGAACACTGAAGCTTTCTTT. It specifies CASSSGTGGILNTEAFF.

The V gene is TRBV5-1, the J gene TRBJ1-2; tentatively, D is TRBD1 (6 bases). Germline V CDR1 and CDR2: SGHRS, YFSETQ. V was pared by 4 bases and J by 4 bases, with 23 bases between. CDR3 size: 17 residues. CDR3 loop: CASSLEDFVGAGYGYTF. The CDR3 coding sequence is TGCGCCAGCAGCCTGGAAGATTTTGTGGGGGCTGGCTATGGCTACACCTTC.

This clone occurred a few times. CDR3: CASSQGSGNYQPQHF. The CDR3, as DNA: TGTGCCAGCAGCCAAGGCTCAGGGAACTATCAGCCCCAGCATTTT. V gene TRBV3-1 (or the pseudogene TRBV3-2) combines with J gene TRBJ1-5; tentative D call: TRBD1 (5 bases). The CDR3 totals 15 residues. Germline values: CDR1 LGHDT, CDR2 YNNKEL (reference sequence). Trimming removed 1 base from V and 5 bases from J, with 12 bases in between.

The CDR3 spells CASSRRDGGAILTDTQYF. The CDR3 DNA reads as TGTGCCAGCAGCAGGCGGGACGGGGGGGCAATCTTAACAGATACGCAGTATTTT. The chain employs TRBV13 and TRBJ2-3, with TRBD2 matching over 8 bases. Germline V lookup: CDR1 PRHDT, CDR2 FYEKMQ (reference sequence). The trim removed 5 bases at V and 3 bases at J, leaving 16 bases unmatched. CDR3 size: 18 residues.